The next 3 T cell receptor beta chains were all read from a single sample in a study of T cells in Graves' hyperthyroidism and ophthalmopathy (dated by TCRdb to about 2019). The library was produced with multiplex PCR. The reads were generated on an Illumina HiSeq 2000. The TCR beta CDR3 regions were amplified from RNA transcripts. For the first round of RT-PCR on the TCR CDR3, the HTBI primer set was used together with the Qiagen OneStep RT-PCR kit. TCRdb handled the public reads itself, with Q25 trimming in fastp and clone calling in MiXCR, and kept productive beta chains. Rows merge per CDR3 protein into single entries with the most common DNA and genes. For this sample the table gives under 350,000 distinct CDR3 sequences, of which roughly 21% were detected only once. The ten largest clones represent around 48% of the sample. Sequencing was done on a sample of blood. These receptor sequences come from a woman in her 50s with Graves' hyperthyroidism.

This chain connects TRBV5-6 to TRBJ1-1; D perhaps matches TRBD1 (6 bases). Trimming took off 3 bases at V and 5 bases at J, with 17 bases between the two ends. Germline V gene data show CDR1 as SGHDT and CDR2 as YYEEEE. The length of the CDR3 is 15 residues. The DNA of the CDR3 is TGTGCCAGCAGCTGGATAGGGGCGGGGGCTACTGAAGCTTTCTTT. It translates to CASSWIGAGATEAFF.

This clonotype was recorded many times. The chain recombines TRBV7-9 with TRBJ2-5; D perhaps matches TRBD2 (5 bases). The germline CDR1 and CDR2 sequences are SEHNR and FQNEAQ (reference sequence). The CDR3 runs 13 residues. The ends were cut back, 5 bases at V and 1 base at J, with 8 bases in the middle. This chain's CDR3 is CASSAGGQETQYF. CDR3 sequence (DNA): TGTGCCAGCAGCGCGGGCGGCCAAGAGACCCAGTACTTC.

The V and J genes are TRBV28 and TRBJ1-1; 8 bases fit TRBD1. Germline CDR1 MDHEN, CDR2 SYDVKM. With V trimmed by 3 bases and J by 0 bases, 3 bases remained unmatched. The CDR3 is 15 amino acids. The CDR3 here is CASSFPTGVNTEAFF. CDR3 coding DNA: TGTGCCAGCAGTTTCCCGACAGGGGTGAACACTGAAGCTTTCTTT.